These 17 T cell receptor beta chains were all obtained from the same sample, sequenced in a study of human T cells and chemical hapten exposure. Described time point: pre-sensitization, week 0. Indicated treatment: therapeutic diphenylcyclopropenone sensitization with weekly scalp DPC. Unfractionated whole blood yielded total RNA. TCRdb reanalysed the RACE reads using MiXCR and keeps one entry per CDR3 protein. The sample includes tens of thousands of distinct CDR3 sequences, approximately 12% of them seen just once. Sequencing was performed on whole blood, taken in connection with sensitization to the hapten diphenylcyclopropenone (DPC). All receptors come from a woman in her thirties or forties with alopecia areata. Some clones in this sample may be carry-over from other donors' samples.

At least ten counts were recorded for this clonotype. The chain uses TRBV2 and TRBJ2-3, with D possibly TRBD2 on 6 matching bases. The CDR3 loop spans 13 amino acids. CDR1 is SNHLY and CDR2 is FYNNEI in the germline V gene. V lost 3 bases, J lost 3 bases, and 7 bases lay in between. The CDR3 spells CASSDGGTDTQYF. In nucleotides, the CDR3 is TGTGCCAGCAGTGATGGGGGGACAGATACGCAGTATTTT. The entire variable domain, with the rest obtained from reference TRBV2 and TRBJ2-3, is as follows: EPEVTQTPSHQVTQMGQEVILRCVPISNHLYFYWYRQILGQKVEFLVSFYNNEISEKSEIFDDQFSVERPDGSNFTLKIRSTKLEDSAMYFCASSDGGTDTQYFGPGTRLTVL.

This clonotype was detected ten times or more. The V call is TRBV11-2, the J call TRBJ2-3; TRBD2 is a possible D gene (6 bases). The CDR3 contains 13 residues. Germline V gene sequence: CDR1 SGHAT, CDR2 FQNNGV. Trimming removed 7 bases from V and 3 bases from J, with 11 bases in between. For the CDR3, the DNA is TGTGCCAGCATCCCTCGGGGGACAGATACGCAGTATTTT. It codes for CASIPRGTDTQYF.

This clonotype was recorded many times. The rearrangement joins TRBV6-2 or TRBV6-3 to TRBJ2-3; 12 positions match TRBD2. V lost 6 bases to trimming and J lost 6 bases; unmatched junction nucleotides: 7. The CDR3 sequence is 15 residues long. Germline V gives CDR1 MNHEY, CDR2 SVGEGT. CDR3 bases: TGTGCCAGCAGACCTAGCGGGAGGGCCGGGGATACGCAGTATTTT. This codes for CASRPSGRAGDTQYF.

This clonotype was seen a few times. The chain is built from TRBV7-9 and TRBJ2-5; TRBD2 agrees at 10 bases. Germline CDR1 reads SEHNR; CDR2 reads FQNEAQ (reference sequence). The ends lost 3 bases at V and 5 bases at J; junction bases unmatched: 6. This CDR3 has 15 residues. CDR3 region: CASSFLAGGSETQYF. DNA of the CDR3: TGTGCCAGCAGCTTCTTAGCGGGAGGTTCCGAGACCCAGTACTTC.

This clonotype was detected a few times. This chain connects TRBV18 to TRBJ2-5, with D perhaps matching TRBD2 (6 bases). The CDR3 spans 15 residues. Per germline, CDR1 KGHSH and CDR2 LQKENI. The ends were cut back, 0 bases at V and 1 base at J, with 9 bases in the middle. The CDR3 protein is CASSPPPGVQETQYF. DNA of the CDR3: TGTGCCAGCTCACCACCCCCGGGAGTCCAAGAGACCCAGTACTTC.

This clonotype was observed a handful of times. The rearrangement joins TRBV29-1 to TRBJ2-1; 10 bases line up with TRBD2. Germline V gene data show CDR1 as SQVTM and CDR2 as ANQGSEA. The CDR3 consists of 13 residues. Germline trimming cut 7 bases from V and 9 bases from J; bases unmatched to any gene: 9. In nucleotides, the CDR3 is TGCAGCGGGGGGAGCGGGAGGGCCGGTGAGCAGTTCTTC. Its protein is CSGGSGRAGEQFF.

In this sample, this clonotype turned up a few times. The chain combines TRBV29-1 with TRBJ1-5; D unclear. Germline lookup yields CDR1 SQVTM and CDR2 ANQGSEA. The CDR3 sequence is 14 residues long. Trimming removed 1 base from V and 7 bases from J, with 14 bases in between. CDR3 sequence (DNA): TGCAGCGTTGAAGTTGTGGGAAGTGGCCAGCCCCAGCATTTT. Its translation: CSVEVVGSGQPQHF.

This clonotype came up many times. This chain connects TRBV29-1 to TRBJ2-1, with a tentative D call TRBD2 (6 bases). CDR1 and CDR2 from the germline V gene are SQVTM and ANQGSEA. The CDR3 loop spans 13 amino acids. Trimming left V 4 bases short and J 3 bases short, with 10 bases between. The CDR3 nucleotides are TGCAGCGTTGCCCGGGACTTCTACAATGAGCAGTTCTTC. It yields the protein CSVARDFYNEQFF.

Remarks on this clonotype: A much larger clonotype is one base distant, so this may be a read error. V gene TRBV2 combines with J gene TRBJ1-4; tentative D call: TRBD1 (6 bases). Trimming pared 8 bases from V and 6 bases from J, leaving 13 bases between. CDR3 length: 13 amino acids. Germline-derived CDR1 and CDR2 are SNHLY and FYNNEI. The CDR3 DNA reads as TGTGCCAGCCTCTGGACAGTTTATGAAAAACTGTTTTTT. Protein product: CASLWTVYEKLFF.

Only a few counts were recorded for this clonotype. The chain combines TRBV7-9 with TRBJ2-2; tentatively, D is TRBD2 (5 bases). V was cut by 5 bases and J by 6 bases, with 13 bases left in between. The germline gives CDR1 SEHNR, CDR2 FQNEAQ (reference sequence). The CDR3 runs 14 residues. CDR3 loop: CASSNWAGAGELFF. The CDR3 region has the DNA TGTGCCAGCAGCAACTGGGCCGGGGCCGGGGAGCTGTTTTTT.

This clonotype was picked up many times. The V gene is TRBV20-1, the J gene TRBJ2-3; the D gene could be TRBD1 or TRBD2 (5 bases each). The V gene's germline CDR1 is DFQATT and CDR2 SNEGSKA (reference sequence). The CDR3 spans 15 residues. Trimming took 4 bases from V and 2 from J, leaving 16 bases between them. The chain's CDR3 is CSATSRGADTDTQYF. The CDR3 DNA reads TGCAGTGCTACCTCGCGAGGGGCTGACACAGATACGCAGTATTTT.

The V gene is TRBV7-2, the J gene TRBJ2-2; possibly TRBD1 for D (7 bases). The CDR3 is made up of 16 amino acids. Germline V lookup: CDR1 SGHTA, CDR2 FQGNSA. The V end was cut by 2 bases, the J end by 9 bases, with 19 bases between. CDR3 DNA sequence: TGTGCCAGCAGCTTAAGCCGGGCAGGGGGGAACCGGGAGCTGTTTTTT. Amino acids: CASSLSRAGGNRELFF.

The V gene is TRBV9, the J gene TRBJ2-1; D possibly matches TRBD1 or TRBD2 (5 bases each). The CDR3 runs to 15 residues. Trimming left V 0 bases short and J 4 bases short, with 11 bases between. Germline-derived CDR1 and CDR2 are SGDLS and YYNGEE. The CDR3 loop is CASSVEGDGYNEQFF. CDR3 in DNA: TGTGCCAGCAGCGTAGAAGGGGACGGGTACAATGAGCAGTTCTTC.

This clonotype showed up many times. This chain connects TRBV10-3 to TRBJ2-7, with D tentatively TRBD1 (6 bases). The CDR3 is made up of 13 amino acids. V dropped 6 bases and J dropped 4 bases, with 13 bases sitting between them. CDR1 ENHRY and CDR2 SYGVKD come from the germline V gene. In DNA form, the CDR3 reads TGTGCCATCAGCGGGCAGGGGTCATACGAGCAGTACTTC. It encodes CAISGQGSYEQYF.

This clonotype has only a few counts. The genes are TRBV20-1 and TRBJ2-7, with 7 nucleotides matching TRBD1. The CDR3 length is 13 residues. Germline V gene data show CDR1 as DFQATT and CDR2 as SNEGSKA (reference sequence). After removal of 3 bases from V and 2 bases from J, the junction contained 4 bases not matched to a gene. As DNA, the CDR3 is TGCAGTGCTAGGGGACAGCTCCCCTACGAGCAGTACTTC. This translates into CSARGQLPYEQYF.

This clonotype was seen at least ten times. The gene calls are TRBV28 and TRBJ2-3; D is unclear. Germline V gene sequence: CDR1 MDHEN, CDR2 SYDVKM. This CDR3 region has 12 residues. V was pared by 7 bases and J by 4 bases, with 9 bases between. The CDR3 protein is CASTTIPDTQYF. The CDR3 DNA is TGTGCCAGCACCACCATCCCAGATACGCAGTATTTT.

The V gene is TRBV7-9, the J gene TRBJ2-2; the D gene could be TRBD1 or TRBD2 (5 bases each). Trimming removed 7 bases at V and 2 bases at J, with 11 bases between. Germline CDR1 SEHNR, CDR2 FQNEAQ (reference sequence). The CDR3 sequence is 14 residues long. The CDR3 reads CASTLRDNTGELFF. The CDR3 DNA sequence: TGTGCCAGCACCCTCCGGGACAACACCGGGGAGCTGTTTTTT.